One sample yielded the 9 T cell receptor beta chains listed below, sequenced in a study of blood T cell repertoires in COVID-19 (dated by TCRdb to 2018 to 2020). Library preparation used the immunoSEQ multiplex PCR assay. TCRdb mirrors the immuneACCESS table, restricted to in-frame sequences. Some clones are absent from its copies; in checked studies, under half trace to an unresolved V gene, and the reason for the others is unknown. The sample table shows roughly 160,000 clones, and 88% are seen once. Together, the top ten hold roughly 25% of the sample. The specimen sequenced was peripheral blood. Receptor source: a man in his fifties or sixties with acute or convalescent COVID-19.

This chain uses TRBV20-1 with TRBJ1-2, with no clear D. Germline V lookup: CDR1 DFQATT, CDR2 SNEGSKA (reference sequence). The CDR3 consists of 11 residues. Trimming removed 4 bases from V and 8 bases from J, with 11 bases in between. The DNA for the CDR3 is TGCAGTGCTACCGGGGATAACGGCTACACCTTC. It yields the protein CSATGDNGYTF.

CDR3 protein: CASSIRGGRTEAFF. Written as DNA, the CDR3 is TGTGCCAGTAGTATAAGAGGGGGTCGGACTGAAGCTTTCTTT. V is TRBV19 and J is TRBJ1-1; tentatively, D is TRBD1 (6 bases). This CDR3 region has 14 residues. Germline-derived CDR1 and CDR2 are LNHDA and SQIVND (reference sequence). The V end lost 2 bases, the J end lost 5 bases, and 12 bases lay between the germline ends.

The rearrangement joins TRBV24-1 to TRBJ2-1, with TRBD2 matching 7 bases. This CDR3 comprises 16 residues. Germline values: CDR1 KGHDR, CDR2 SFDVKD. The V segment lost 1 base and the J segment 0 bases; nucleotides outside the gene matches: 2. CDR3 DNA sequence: TGTGCCACCAGTGATTTAGCTAGCGGCTCCTACAATGAGCAGTTCTTC. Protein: CATSDLASGSYNEQFF.

The CDR3 loop reads CASSKGAMSTDTQYF. The CDR3, as DNA: TGTGCCAGTAGTAAAGGGGCCATGAGCACAGATACGCAGTATTTT. This chain connects TRBV19 to TRBJ2-3; perhaps TRBD1 as D (5 bases). The V gene lost 4 bases and the J gene lost 0 bases, with 11 bases spanning the gap. The CDR3 loop spans 15 amino acids. The V gene's germline CDR1 is LNHDA and CDR2 SQIVND (reference sequence).

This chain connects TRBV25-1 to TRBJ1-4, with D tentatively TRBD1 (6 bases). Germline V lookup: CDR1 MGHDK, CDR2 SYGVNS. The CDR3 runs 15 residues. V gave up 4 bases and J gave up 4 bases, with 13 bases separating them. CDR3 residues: CASSGPGAVNEKLFF. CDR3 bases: TGTGCCAGCAGTGGCCCAGGGGCGGTTAATGAAAAACTGTTTTTT.

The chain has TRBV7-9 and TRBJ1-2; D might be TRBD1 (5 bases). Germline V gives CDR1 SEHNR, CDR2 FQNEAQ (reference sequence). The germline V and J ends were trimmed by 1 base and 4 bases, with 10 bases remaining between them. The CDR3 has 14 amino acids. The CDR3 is CASSLEGRAYGYTF. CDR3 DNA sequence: TGTGCCAGCAGCTTAGAGGGCAGGGCCTATGGCTACACCTTC.

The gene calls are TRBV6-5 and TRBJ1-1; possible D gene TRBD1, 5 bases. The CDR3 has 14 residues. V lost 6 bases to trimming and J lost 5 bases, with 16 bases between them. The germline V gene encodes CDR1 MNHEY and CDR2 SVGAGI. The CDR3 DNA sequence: TGTGCCAGCAGGATAGCGGGGGGGAGAACTGAAGCTTTCTTT. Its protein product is CASRIAGGRTEAFF.

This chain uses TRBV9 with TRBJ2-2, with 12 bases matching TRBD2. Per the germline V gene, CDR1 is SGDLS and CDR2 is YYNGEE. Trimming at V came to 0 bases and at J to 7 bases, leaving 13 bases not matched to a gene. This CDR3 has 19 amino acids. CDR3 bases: TGTGCCAGCAGCGTAGCGACTAGCGGGGGCTTCGGGGCGGTCGGGGAGCTGTTTTTT. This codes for CASSVATSGGFGAVGELFF.

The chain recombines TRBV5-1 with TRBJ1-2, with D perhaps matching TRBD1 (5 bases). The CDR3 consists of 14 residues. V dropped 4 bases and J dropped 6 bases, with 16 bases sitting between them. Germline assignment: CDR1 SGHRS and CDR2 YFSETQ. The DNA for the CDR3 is TGCGCCAGCAGCCTTACCCCTGGGGCAGATGGCTACACCTTC. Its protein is CASSLTPGADGYTF.